Sequencing of this T cell receptor beta chain was carried out in a study of blood T cell repertoires in COVID-19. Germline V gives CDR1 SNHLY, CDR2 FYNNEI. The ends were cut back, 7 bases at V and 2 bases at J, with 12 bases in the middle. The CDR3 consists of 14 residues. Generated by immunoSEQ multiplex PCR, the TCRdb table keeps only in-frame clones and is missing some. Altogether under 150,000 clones are present, around 84% being singletons, with the ten largest covering approximately 2.4%. This clone appeared once. This clonotype originated in a man aged 35 to 55 with acute COVID-19. The sequenced material came from PBMCs or T cells enriched from blood (not recorded which). The V and J genes are TRBV2 and TRBJ2-1; a weak D match, TRBD2 (6 bases). The CDR3 nucleotides read TGTGCCAGCACCGGGGACTTAACCTACAATGAGCAGTTCTTC. Protein sequence: CASTGDLTYNEQFF.